This TCR beta chain was obtained from a study of identifying expanded T cells in peripheral blood. Profiling relied on immunoSEQ multiplex PCR, and the TCRdb table lists in-frame clones only, not all of them. The sample holds 100,000 to 150,000 clones, around nine tenths seen once. This clone was detected once. The antigen is undetermined. Study outcomes and limitations: Technical replicates showed around 1.2 changed clones; two weeks about 16; four weeks 19. Variance in clone template counts between approximately two-week samples significantly increased with total template count across all healthy donors.

Germline V gives CDR1 MNHNS, CDR2 SASEGT. The CDR3 covers 13 residues. Trimming took 4 bases from V and 4 from J, leaving 10 bases between them. Sequencing was done on a sample of blood. The rearrangement joins TRBV6-1 to TRBJ1-2; a possible D gene is TRBD1 (6 bases). This TCR was recovered from a person aged 18-69 years in good health. The CDR3 is CASSVQGSYGYTF. CDR3 DNA: TGTGCCAGCAGTGTTCAGGGGTCCTATGGCTACACCTTC.